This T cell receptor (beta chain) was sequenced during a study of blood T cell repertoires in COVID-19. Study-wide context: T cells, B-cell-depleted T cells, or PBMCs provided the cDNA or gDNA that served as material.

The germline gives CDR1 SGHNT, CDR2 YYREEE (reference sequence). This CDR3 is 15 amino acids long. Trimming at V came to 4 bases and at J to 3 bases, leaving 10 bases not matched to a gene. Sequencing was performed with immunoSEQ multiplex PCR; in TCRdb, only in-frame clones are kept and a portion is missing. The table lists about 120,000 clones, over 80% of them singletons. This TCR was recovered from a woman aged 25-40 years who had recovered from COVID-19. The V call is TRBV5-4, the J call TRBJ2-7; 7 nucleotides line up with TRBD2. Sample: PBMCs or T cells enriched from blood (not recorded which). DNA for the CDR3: TGTGCCAGCAGCCCTGCGCCTAGCGGTGTCTACGAGCAGTACTTC. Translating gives CASSPAPSGVYEQYF.